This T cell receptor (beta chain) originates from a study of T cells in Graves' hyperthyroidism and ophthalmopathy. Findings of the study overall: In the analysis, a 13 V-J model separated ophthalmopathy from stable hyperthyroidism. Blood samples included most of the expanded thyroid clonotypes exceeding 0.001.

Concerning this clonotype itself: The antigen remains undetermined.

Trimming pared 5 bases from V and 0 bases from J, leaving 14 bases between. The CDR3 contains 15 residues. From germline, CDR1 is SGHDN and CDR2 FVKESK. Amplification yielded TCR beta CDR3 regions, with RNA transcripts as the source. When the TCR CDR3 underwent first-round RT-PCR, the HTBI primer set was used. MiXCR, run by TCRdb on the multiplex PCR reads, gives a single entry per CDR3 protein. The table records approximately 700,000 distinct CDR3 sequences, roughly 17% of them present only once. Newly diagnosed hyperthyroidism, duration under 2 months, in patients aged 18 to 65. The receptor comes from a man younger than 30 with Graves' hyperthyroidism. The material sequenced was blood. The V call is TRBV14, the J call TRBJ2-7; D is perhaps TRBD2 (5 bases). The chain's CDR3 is CASSISGLPSYEQYF. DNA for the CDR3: TGTGCCAGCAGCATAAGTGGACTGCCCTCCTACGAGCAGTACTTC.